The 3 T cell receptor beta chains in this list originate from one sample, sequenced in a study of blood T cell repertoires in COVID-19. Repertoires were generated with immunoSEQ multiplex PCR, while TCRdb's copy carries only in-frame clones and drops some. The data hold about 480,000 clones, with 85% to 90% observed a single time. The sequencing sample was made of PBMCs or T cells enriched from blood (not recorded which). The origin of the receptors is a woman aged 40 to 50 who had recovered from COVID-19.

The chain recombines TRBV5-1 with TRBJ2-5; D remains unclear. The length of the CDR3 is 15 residues. The germline CDR1 and CDR2 sequences are SGHRS and YFSETQ. V dropped 4 bases and J dropped 5 bases, with 18 bases sitting between them. This CDR3 reads CASSGSALVGETQYF. Written as DNA, the CDR3 is TGCGCCAGCAGCGGTTCCGCACTGGTCGGGGAGACCCAGTACTTC. Full variable domain (missing parts from reference TRBV5-1 and TRBJ2-5): KAGVTQTPRYLIKTRGQQVTLSCSPISGHRSVSWYQQTPGQGLQFLFEYFSETQRNKGNFPGRFSGRQFSNSRSEMNVSTLELGDSALYLCASSGSALVGETQYFGPGTRLLVL.

The chain recombines TRBV5-6 with TRBJ1-4, with unresolved D. This CDR3 region has 15 residues. V was clipped by 0 bases and J by 4 bases, with 10 bases between them. Germline CDR1 SGHDT, CDR2 YYEEEE. DNA of the CDR3: TGTGCCAGCAGCTTGGGACTACAGAATAATGAAAAACTGTTTTTT. This translates into CASSLGLQNNEKLFF.

J is TRBJ1-1 and V is TRBV11-3; D is possibly TRBD1 (5 bases). V was pared by 5 bases and J by 4 bases, with 11 bases between. The CDR3 is made up of 13 amino acids. Per the germline V gene, CDR1 is SGHNT and CDR2 is YENEEA. CDR3 DNA: TGTGCCAGCAGCCAATCCAGGGCCACTGAAGCTTTCTTT. It codes for CASSQSRATEAFF.